Listed below are T cell receptor beta chains from one sample, sequenced in a study of blood T cell repertoires in COVID-19. Data came from immunoSEQ multiplex PCR; TCRdb stores just in-frame clones and leaves some out. The sample carries 120,000 or so clones, about four fifths recorded once. Sequencing used peripheral blood. Every receptor here comes from a man older than 75 with active or convalescent COVID-19. CDR3s include the opening cysteine and the closing phenylalanine or tryptophan. The order of the fields is clone size, CDR3 length, V gene, D gene, J gene, CDR3 DNA, CDR3 protein. D genes are given only for firm matches. The listing skips clone size in some rows; elsewhere it reads once, few, many or a size class.

clone_size: -
cdr3_length: 17
v_call: TRBV9
d_call: TRBD2
j_call: TRBJ2-5
cdr3_nt: TGTGCCAGCAGCGTAGGGACTAGCGGGGGGCTTCAAGAGACCCAGTACTTC
cdr3_aa: CASSVGTSGGLQETQYF

clone_size: -
cdr3_length: 15
v_call: TRBV7-9
d_call: TRBD2
j_call: TRBJ2-7
cdr3_nt: TGTGCCAGCAGCTTTAGGACTAGCGGGTCCTACGAGCAGTACTTC
cdr3_aa: CASSFRTSGSYEQYF

clone_size: -
cdr3_length: 14
v_call: TRBV18
d_call: TRBD1
j_call: TRBJ2-2
cdr3_nt: TGTGCCAGCTCACCGTGGACAGGGGGCAGGGAGCTGTTTTTT
cdr3_aa: CASSPWTGGRELFF

clone_size: -
cdr3_length: 15
v_call: TRBV5-4
d_call: -
j_call: TRBJ1-1
cdr3_nt: TGTGCCAGCAGCTTGGGGCCGGGGATGGGAACTGAAGCTTTCTTT
cdr3_aa: CASSLGPGMGTEAFF

clone_size: once
cdr3_length: 14
v_call: TRBV5-6
d_call: -
j_call: TRBJ2-7
cdr3_nt: TGTGCCAGCAGCTTGGATCTGGAGCACTACGAGCAGTACTTC
cdr3_aa: CASSLDLEHYEQYF

clone_size: -
cdr3_length: 15
v_call: TRBV18
d_call: TRBD1
j_call: TRBJ2-1
cdr3_nt: TGTGCCAGCTCACCCCGGGACAGGGGGCCATGGGAGCAGTTCTTC
cdr3_aa: CASSPRDRGPWEQFF

clone_size: -
cdr3_length: 13
v_call: TRBV12-3/TRBV12-4
d_call: -
j_call: TRBJ2-2
cdr3_nt: TGTGCCAGCCTCTCTTCGAACACCGGGGAGCTGTTTTTT
cdr3_aa: CASLSSNTGELFF

clone_size: -
cdr3_length: 14
v_call: TRBV19
d_call: TRBD1
j_call: TRBJ1-1
cdr3_nt: TGTGCCAGTAGTTTAACAGGGGCAATCACTGAAGCTTTCTTT
cdr3_aa: CASSLTGAITEAFF

clone_size: -
cdr3_length: 15
v_call: TRBV28
d_call: TRBD2
j_call: TRBJ2-3
cdr3_nt: TGTGCCAGCAGCGTCCCGGGGAGGGGCACAGATACGCAGTATTTT
cdr3_aa: CASSVPGRGTDTQYF

clone_size: -
cdr3_length: 15
v_call: TRBV6-5
d_call: TRBD2
j_call: TRBJ2-2
cdr3_nt: TGTGCCAGCACCAGACTAGCGGGGAACACCGGGGAGCTGTTTTTT
cdr3_aa: CASTRLAGNTGELFF

clone_size: many
cdr3_length: 13
v_call: TRBV5-5
d_call: -
j_call: TRBJ1-2
cdr3_nt: TGTGCCAGCAGGCAGGGCCCAAACTATGGCTACACCTTC
cdr3_aa: CASRQGPNYGYTF

clone_size: -
cdr3_length: 15
v_call: TRBV6-5
d_call: -
j_call: TRBJ1-3
cdr3_nt: TGTGCCAGCAGTTACTCAAGGCAGGTTGGAAACACCATATATTTT
cdr3_aa: CASSYSRQVGNTIYF

clone_size: -
cdr3_length: 13
v_call: TRBV2
d_call: TRBD1
j_call: TRBJ1-6
cdr3_nt: TGTGCCAGCAGACGGGACAGGGACTCACCCCTCCACTTT
cdr3_aa: CASRRDRDSPLHF

clone_size: -
cdr3_length: 13
v_call: TRBV28
d_call: TRBD1
j_call: TRBJ1-3
cdr3_nt: TGTGCCAGCATGGACAGGGAGCGGAACACCATATATTTT
cdr3_aa: CASMDRERNTIYF

clone_size: -
cdr3_length: 13
v_call: TRBV18
d_call: TRBD1
j_call: TRBJ1-1
cdr3_nt: TGTGCCAGCTCACCACGACAGGGTGGGGAAGCTTTCTTT
cdr3_aa: CASSPRQGGEAFF

clone_size: -
cdr3_length: 16
v_call: TRBV21-1
d_call: -
j_call: TRBJ2-5
cdr3_nt: TGTGCCAGTCACTCCGGGACTACCAAGGACCAAGAGACCCAGTACTTC
cdr3_aa: CASHSGTTKDQETQYF

clone_size: -
cdr3_length: 12
v_call: TRBV12-3/TRBV12-4
d_call: -
j_call: TRBJ2-2
cdr3_nt: TGTGCCAGCAGCCTCCACACCGGGGAGCTGTTTTTT
cdr3_aa: CASSLHTGELFF

clone_size: -
cdr3_length: 16
v_call: TRBV28
d_call: TRBD1
j_call: TRBJ2-1
cdr3_nt: TGTGCCAGCAACATAGACAGGGGGAACTCCTACAATGAGCAGTTCTTC
cdr3_aa: CASNIDRGNSYNEQFF

clone_size: once
cdr3_length: 15
v_call: TRBV28
d_call: -
j_call: TRBJ1-4
cdr3_nt: TGTGCCAGCAGTTTCAGGGCCGCACTCAATGAAAAACTGTTTTTT
cdr3_aa: CASSFRAALNEKLFF

clone_size: -
cdr3_length: 13
v_call: TRBV29-1
d_call: TRBD1
j_call: TRBJ1-2
cdr3_nt: TGCAGCGTTGATATAGGGGGCGGCTATGGCTACACCTTC
cdr3_aa: CSVDIGGGYGYTF

clone_size: -
cdr3_length: 16
v_call: TRBV5-1
d_call: TRBD1
j_call: TRBJ1-6
cdr3_nt: TGCGCCAGCAGCCTGGAAGGGACAGGGCGCTCGGCACCCCTCCACTTT
cdr3_aa: CASSLEGTGRSAPLHF

clone_size: -
cdr3_length: 16
v_call: TRBV28
d_call: TRBD2
j_call: TRBJ2-7
cdr3_nt: TGTGCCAGCAGTTTATTCGGGGCGGGGGGGCCGAAGGAGCAGTACTTC
cdr3_aa: CASSLFGAGGPKEQYF

clone_size: -
cdr3_length: 13
v_call: TRBV7-3
d_call: -
j_call: TRBJ2-5
cdr3_nt: TGTGCCAGCAGGGGGGCGAACCAAGAGACCCAGTACTTC
cdr3_aa: CASRGANQETQYF

clone_size: -
cdr3_length: 15
v_call: TRBV9
d_call: TRBD1
j_call: TRBJ2-1
cdr3_nt: TGTGCCAGCAGCGTTGGACAGGGGTTCTACAATGAGCAGTTCTTC
cdr3_aa: CASSVGQGFYNEQFF

clone_size: once
cdr3_length: 15
v_call: TRBV4-1
d_call: TRBD2
j_call: TRBJ2-3
cdr3_nt: TGCGCCAGCAGGGAGGGAGGGTCTAGCACAGATACGCAGTATTTT
cdr3_aa: CASREGGSSTDTQYF

clone_size: -
cdr3_length: 15
v_call: TRBV18
d_call: -
j_call: TRBJ2-1
cdr3_nt: TGTGCCAGCTCACCACCCCCCTCAGGATACAATGAGCAGTTCTTC
cdr3_aa: CASSPPPSGYNEQFF

clone_size: -
cdr3_length: 15
v_call: TRBV9
d_call: -
j_call: TRBJ2-5
cdr3_nt: TGTGCCAGCAGCGTGCGAGGCGGAGGTGCGGAGACCCAGTACTTC
cdr3_aa: CASSVRGGGAETQYF

clone_size: -
cdr3_length: 15
v_call: TRBV5-1
d_call: -
j_call: TRBJ2-2
cdr3_nt: TGCGCCAGCAGCTTGCTAGGGGCTGGGACCGGGGAGCTGTTTTTT
cdr3_aa: CASSLLGAGTGELFF

clone_size: few
cdr3_length: 14
v_call: TRBV9
d_call: -
j_call: TRBJ2-7
cdr3_nt: TGTGCCAGCAGCGTAGGGGGGCCCTCCTACGAGCAGTACTTC
cdr3_aa: CASSVGGPSYEQYF

clone_size: -
cdr3_length: 15
v_call: TRBV28
d_call: TRBD2
j_call: TRBJ2-7
cdr3_nt: TGTGCCAGCAGTCCTCTTGGCGGGGGGGCCGACGAGCAGTACTTC
cdr3_aa: CASSPLGGGADEQYF

clone_size: -
cdr3_length: 13
v_call: TRBV10-3
d_call: -
j_call: TRBJ2-7
cdr3_nt: TGTGCCATCAGCCGGGACACCTCCTACGAGCAGTACTTC
cdr3_aa: CAISRDTSYEQYF

clone_size: -
cdr3_length: 12
v_call: TRBV28
d_call: -
j_call: TRBJ1-6
cdr3_nt: TGTGCCAGCAGTTTACTTAATTCACCCCTCCACTTT
cdr3_aa: CASSLLNSPLHF

clone_size: -
cdr3_length: 15
v_call: TRBV6-2/TRBV6-3
d_call: TRBD1
j_call: TRBJ2-5
cdr3_nt: TGTGCCAGCAGTTACCACACAGGGGGCAGGGAGACCCAGTACTTC
cdr3_aa: CASSYHTGGRETQYF

clone_size: -
cdr3_length: 13
v_call: TRBV7-2
d_call: -
j_call: TRBJ2-3
cdr3_nt: TGTGCCAGCAGCTTTTGGGGGCGCGAGACGCAGTATTTT
cdr3_aa: CASSFWGRETQYF

clone_size: -
cdr3_length: 17
v_call: TRBV5-8
d_call: TRBD1
j_call: TRBJ1-6
cdr3_nt: TGTGCCAGCAGCCAGGGGGCACGGACTTTCTATAATTCACCCCTCCACTTT
cdr3_aa: CASSQGARTFYNSPLHF

clone_size: -
cdr3_length: 15
v_call: TRBV5-1
d_call: TRBD1
j_call: TRBJ2-5
cdr3_nt: TGCGCCAGCAGCCCCGGGACAGGCCAGCAAGAGACCCAGTACTTC
cdr3_aa: CASSPGTGQQETQYF

clone_size: -
cdr3_length: 14
v_call: TRBV7-2
d_call: -
j_call: TRBJ2-7
cdr3_nt: TGTGCCAGCAGCTTAGTAAGTGGGGCTTACGAGCAGTACTTC
cdr3_aa: CASSLVSGAYEQYF

clone_size: -
cdr3_length: 14
v_call: TRBV19
d_call: -
j_call: TRBJ1-4
cdr3_nt: TGTGCCAGTAGGCGTGCGCGGCTGAATGAAAAACTGTTTTTT
cdr3_aa: CASRRARLNEKLFF

clone_size: -
cdr3_length: 11
v_call: TRBV10-3
d_call: -
j_call: TRBJ2-2
cdr3_nt: TGTGCCATCTCTCAGAACGGGGAGCTGTTTTTT
cdr3_aa: CAISQNGELFF

clone_size: -
cdr3_length: 13
v_call: TRBV6-5
d_call: TRBD1
j_call: TRBJ2-7
cdr3_nt: TGTGCCAGCAAAATACAGGGGCCCTACGAGCAGTACTTC
cdr3_aa: CASKIQGPYEQYF

clone_size: -
cdr3_length: 10
v_call: TRBV20-1
d_call: -
j_call: TRBJ2-1
cdr3_nt: TGCAGCGCCCTTCAGGCGGAGCAGTTCTTC
cdr3_aa: CSALQAEQFF

clone_size: -
cdr3_length: 15
v_call: TRBV9
d_call: -
j_call: TRBJ2-2
cdr3_nt: TGTGCCAGCAGCCCATCCGGGTCTCTCACCGGGGAGCTGTTTTTT
cdr3_aa: CASSPSGSLTGELFF

clone_size: few
cdr3_length: 17
v_call: TRBV5-1
d_call: TRBD2
j_call: TRBJ2-5
cdr3_nt: TGCGCCAGCAGCTTGGGACTAGCGGGGGCCGCCGGGGAGACCCAGTACTTC
cdr3_aa: CASSLGLAGAAGETQYF

clone_size: -
cdr3_length: 13
v_call: TRBV18
d_call: -
j_call: TRBJ1-1
cdr3_nt: TGTGCCAGCTCATCAGGGATGAACACTGAAGCTTTCTTT
cdr3_aa: CASSSGMNTEAFF

clone_size: -
cdr3_length: 13
v_call: TRBV6-6
d_call: -
j_call: TRBJ1-1
cdr3_nt: TGTGCCAGCAGTTACTCAGAGGGCACTGAAGCTTTCTTT
cdr3_aa: CASSYSEGTEAFF